Below are 20 T cell receptor beta chains sequenced from a single sample in a study of siplizumab effects on memory and regulatory T cells. Libraries were prepared by immunoSEQ multiplex PCR; TCRdb keeps only in-frame clonotypes and omits some of them. The table lists 50,000 to 55,000 clones, about 97% of them singletons. The source material was naive CD4+ T cells sorted from blood. All receptors derive from a human donor in good health.

V usage is TRBV28 and J usage is TRBJ2-7; D ambiguous. Germline CDR1 reads MDHEN; CDR2 reads SYDVKM. This CDR3 is 13 amino acids long. V lost 3 bases, J lost 0 bases, and 6 bases lay in between. CDR3 nucleotide sequence: TGTGCCAGCAGTTTGCGAGGCTCCTACGAGCAGTACTTC. This encodes CASSLRGSYEQYF.

This clone has a single count. This rearrangement joins TRBV6-5 to TRBJ2-6; D is undetermined. The CDR3 contains 13 residues. The germline V and J ends were trimmed by 6 bases and 4 bases, with 7 bases remaining between them. From germline, CDR1 is MNHEY and CDR2 SVGAGI. CDR3 residues: CASRETGANVLTF. In DNA form, the CDR3 reads TGTGCCAGCAGGGAAACCGGGGCCAACGTCCTGACTTTC.

The chain employs TRBV29-1 and TRBJ2-3; the D gene is possibly TRBD2 (6 bases). CDR1 SQVTM and CDR2 ANQGSEA come from the germline V gene. Trimming removed 1 base at V and 1 base at J, with 6 bases between. This CDR3 has 13 residues. CDR3 amino acids: CSVEAGGTDTQYF. The DNA for the CDR3 is TGCAGCGTTGAAGCGGGAGGCACAGATACGCAGTATTTT.

The chain uses TRBV2 and TRBJ2-1; 9 nucleotides line up with TRBD2. Trimming took 6 bases from V and 0 from J; bases not matched to a gene: 6. The germline V gene has CDR1 SNHLY and CDR2 FYNNEI. The CDR3 runs 16 residues. CDR3 sequence: CASRNLAGSSYNEQFF. The CDR3 nucleotides read TGTGCCAGCAGAAATCTAGCGGGGAGCTCCTACAATGAGCAGTTCTTC.

The chain recombines TRBV5-6 with TRBJ2-3; D ambiguous. The V end lost 0 bases, the J end lost 0 bases, and 8 bases lay between the germline ends. Looked up from germline, CDR1 is SGHDT and CDR2 is YYEEEE. The CDR3 is 15 residues long. CDR3 loop: CASSLGPPSTDTQYF. CDR3 DNA: TGTGCCAGCAGCTTGGGGCCTCCTAGCACAGATACGCAGTATTTT.

The gene calls are TRBV18 and TRBJ2-7, with 8 nucleotides matching TRBD1. The CDR3 loop spans 12 amino acids. Unmatched junction bases numbered 4, after V lost 6 bases and J lost 6 bases. Germline CDR1 KGHSH, CDR2 LQKENI. The CDR3 here is CASSRDRGEQYF. The CDR3 coding sequence is TGTGCCAGCTCTCGCGACAGGGGCGAGCAGTACTTC.

The chain has TRBV19 and TRBJ2-7; maybe TRBD1 (6 bases). The CDR3 runs 15 residues. The germline V gene encodes CDR1 LNHDA and CDR2 SQIVND (reference sequence). The V end was cut by 6 bases, the J end by 3 bases, with 18 bases between. The CDR3 DNA reads as TGTGCCAGTAGCACCCCGAGGGGGAAATACTACGAGCAGTACTTC. Translation gives CASSTPRGKYYEQYF.

The V call is TRBV7-9, the J call TRBJ2-2; D possibly corresponds to TRBD1 (6 bases). V lost 1 base and J lost 8, with 8 bases in between. The CDR3 contains 13 residues. CDR1 is SEHNR, CDR2 FQNEAQ, per germline (reference sequence). The CDR3 DNA is TGTGCCAGCAGCTTAGGGACAGTAGGGGAGCTGTTTTTT. As protein: CASSLGTVGELFF. The whole variable domain, filled in from reference TRBV7-9 and TRBJ2-2, reads DTGVSQNPRHKITKRGQNVTFRCDPISEHNRLYWYRQTLGQGPEFLTYFQNEAQLEKSRLLSDRFSAERPKGSFSTLEIQRTEQGDSAMYLCASSLGTVGELFFGEGSRLTVL.

The chain is built from TRBV6-6 and TRBJ1-4, with 7 bases that match TRBD1. This CDR3 contains 15 residues. V shed 7 bases and J 0 bases; nucleotides not matched to a gene: 5. Germline V gives CDR1 MNHNY, CDR2 SVGAGI (reference sequence). The CDR3 region is CASTSGQATNEKLFF. The CDR3 bases are TGTGCCAGCACCAGCGGACAGGCAACTAATGAAAAACTGTTTTTT.

The gene calls are TRBV7-3 and TRBJ1-1; TRBD1 matches at 9 bases. The CDR3 length is 15 residues. With 3 bases clipped from V and 4 bases from J, the junction kept 6 bases outside the gene matches. The germline V gene encodes CDR1 SGHTA and CDR2 FQGTGA. CDR3 sequence (DNA): TGTGCCAGCAGCTTCACAGGGGGCGCGGGCACTGAAGCTTTCTTT. This sequence encodes CASSFTGGAGTEAFF.

For this clone: This sample includes further DNA sequences coding for the same CDR3. The chain employs TRBV20-1 and TRBJ2-1; D gene uncertain. The V and J ends lost 5 bases and 4 bases respectively, with 3 bases between them. The germline V gene has CDR1 DFQATT and CDR2 SNEGSKA (reference sequence). CDR3 length equals 10 residues. The CDR3 DNA follows: TGCAGTGCTGGGTACAATGAGCAGTTCTTC. Translated, it gives CSAGYNEQFF.

This chain connects TRBV6-5 to TRBJ2-1, with 10 bases aligning to TRBD2. Germline loops: CDR1 MNHEY, CDR2 SVGAGI. This CDR3 spans 14 amino acids. The V and J ends lost 7 bases and 9 bases, in that order; junction bases with no gene match: 9. The CDR3 DNA sequence: TGTGCCAGCAATAGGGCTAGCGGGAGAGGTGAGCAGTTCTTC. Translation: CASNRASGRGEQFF.

The rearrangement joins TRBV28 to TRBJ1-1, with a tentative D call TRBD1 (5 bases). The CDR3 totals 15 residues. The germline gives CDR1 MDHEN, CDR2 SYDVKM. Trimming removed 2 bases from V and 1 base from J, with 11 bases in between. The CDR3 reads CASSLGGSGNTEAFF. The CDR3 DNA sequence: TGTGCCAGCAGTTTAGGGGGGTCGGGGAACACTGAAGCTTTCTTT. The whole variable domain, filled in from reference TRBV28 and TRBJ1-1, reads DVKVTQSSRYLVKRTGEKVFLECVQDMDHENMFWYRQDPGLGLRLIYFSYDVKMKEKGDIPEGYSVSREKKERFSLILESASTNQTSMYLCASSLGGSGNTEAFFGQGTRLTVV.

The chain employs TRBV29-1 and TRBJ2-3; possibly TRBD1 for D (6 bases). The CDR3 extends over 12 amino acids. V was shortened by 0 bases and J by 10 bases, with 11 bases between the two germline ends. CDR1 is SQVTM and CDR2 is ANQGSEA in the germline V gene. In nucleotides, the CDR3 is TGCAGCGTTGAAGATCAGGGGCTTGCGCAGTATTTT. Translated: CSVEDQGLAQYF.

The chain couples TRBV30 to TRBJ1-1; 10 bases match TRBD1. Germline-derived CDR1 and CDR2 are GTSNPN and SVGIG (reference sequence). There are 14 residues in the CDR3. V gave up 2 bases and J gave up 4 bases; unmatched junction bases: 4. The CDR3 sequence is CAWSFGQGGTEAFF. The CDR3 nucleotides read TGTGCCTGGAGTTTTGGACAGGGGGGCACTGAAGCTTTCTTT.

The chain uses TRBV6-5 and TRBJ1-4; D unclear. CDR1 and CDR2 (germline): MNHEY, SVGAGI. The length of the CDR3 is 13 residues. V was cut by 6 bases and J by 10 bases, with 15 bases left in between. CDR3 sequence (DNA): TGTGCCAGCAGAATCGGACCGGGGTCAAAACTGTTTTTT. Translated, it gives CASRIGPGSKLFF.

The chain recombines TRBV15 with TRBJ1-2; D may be TRBD1 (6 bases). The germline CDR1 and CDR2 sequences are LNHNV and YYDKDF (reference sequence). The CDR3 is made up of 15 amino acids. Trimming shortened V by 1 base and J by 6 bases, and 15 bases separated the two germline ends. The CDR3 nucleotides read TGTGCCACCAGCAGAGGAAGGGGGACGGCTGATGGCTACACCTTC. This encodes CATSRGRGTADGYTF.

The genes are TRBV15 and TRBJ2-2; TRBD1 matches at 9 bases. The junction had 3 bases not matched to a gene; V was cut back by 3 bases and J by 1 base. This CDR3 is built from 16 residues. CDR1 is LNHNV and CDR2 is YYDKDF in the germline V gene (reference sequence). DNA for the CDR3: TGTGCCACCAGCAGTGTGGGACAGGGGAACACCGGGGAGCTGTTTTTT. Residues: CATSSVGQGNTGELFF.

The chain employs TRBV11-3 and TRBJ2-1; 12 bases match TRBD2. CDR1 is SGHNT and CDR2 is YENEEA in the germline V gene. With 3 bases clipped from V and 9 bases from J, the junction kept 6 bases outside the gene matches. The CDR3 runs 15 residues. Here the CDR3 reads CASSFRLAGVGEQFF. In DNA, the CDR3 is TGTGCCAGCAGCTTCCGACTAGCGGGAGTGGGTGAGCAGTTCTTC.

This clone appeared once. The rearrangement joins TRBV2 to TRBJ2-2; no clear D gene. The V gene lost 2 bases and the J gene lost 6 bases, with 13 bases spanning the gap. The CDR3 loop spans 15 amino acids. CDR1 is SNHLY and CDR2 is FYNNEI in the germline V gene. This chain's CDR3 is CASSEIAEMAGELFF. CDR3 DNA: TGTGCCAGCAGTGAAATTGCGGAGATGGCCGGGGAGCTGTTTTTT.